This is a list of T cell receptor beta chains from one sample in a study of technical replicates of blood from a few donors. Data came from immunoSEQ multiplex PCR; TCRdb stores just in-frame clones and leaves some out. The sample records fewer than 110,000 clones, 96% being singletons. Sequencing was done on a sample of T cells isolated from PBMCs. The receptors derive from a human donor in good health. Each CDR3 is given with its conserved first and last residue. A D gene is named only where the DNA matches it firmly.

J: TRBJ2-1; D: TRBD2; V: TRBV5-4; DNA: TGTGCCAGCAGCCCGCGGGACTACTTCTACAATGAGCAGTTCTTC; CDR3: CASSPRDYFYNEQFF
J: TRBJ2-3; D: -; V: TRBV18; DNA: TGTGCCAGCTCACCAAACCCGGGGGATACGCAGTATTTT; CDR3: CASSPNPGDTQYF
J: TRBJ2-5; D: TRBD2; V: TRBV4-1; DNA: TGCGCCAGCAGCCAAGAGGCGGGGGGGCGGGAGACCCAGTACTTC; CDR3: CASSQEAGGRETQYF
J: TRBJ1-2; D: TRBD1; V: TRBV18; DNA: TGTGCCAGCTCACCACCGGGGACAGGGGAGAGCTATGGCTACACCTTC; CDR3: CASSPPGTGESYGYTF
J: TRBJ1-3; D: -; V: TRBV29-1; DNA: TGCAGCGGGAGCGGGGGGCCCAATGGAAACACCATATATTTT; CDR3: CSGSGGPNGNTIYF
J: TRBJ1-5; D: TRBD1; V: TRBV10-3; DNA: TGTGCCATCAGTCGGGACAGCGTAAATCAGCCCCAGCATTTT; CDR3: CAISRDSVNQPQHF
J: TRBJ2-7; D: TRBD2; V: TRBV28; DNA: TGTGCCAGCAGTTTCCCTCTAGCGGGAGGTATTCGGGCATACGAGCAGTACTTC; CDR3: CASSFPLAGGIRAYEQYF
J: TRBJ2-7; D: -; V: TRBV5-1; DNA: TGCGCCAGCAGCTCAGGACAAGGCGAGCAGTACTTC; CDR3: CASSSGQGEQYF
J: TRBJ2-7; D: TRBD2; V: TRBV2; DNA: TGTGCCAGCTGGGGTGGTGGGGCGGGGGCCTACGAGCAGTACTTC; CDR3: CASWGGGAGAYEQYF
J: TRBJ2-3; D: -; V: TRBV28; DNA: TGTGCCAGCAGTAACCAAGCGGAACTCACGCAGTATTTT; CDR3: CASSNQAELTQYF